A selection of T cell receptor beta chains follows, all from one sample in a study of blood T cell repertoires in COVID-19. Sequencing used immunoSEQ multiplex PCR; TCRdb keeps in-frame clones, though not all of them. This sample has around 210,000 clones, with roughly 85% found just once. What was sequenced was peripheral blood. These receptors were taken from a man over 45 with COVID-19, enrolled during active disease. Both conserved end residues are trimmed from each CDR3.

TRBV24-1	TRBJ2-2	ATCDGTGNTGELF
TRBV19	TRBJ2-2	ASSIQGRGTGELF
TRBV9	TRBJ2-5	ASSFQGAQETQY
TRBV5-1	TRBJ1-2	ASSPGQGFGYT
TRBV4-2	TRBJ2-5	ASSQDPDRGKETQY
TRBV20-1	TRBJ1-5	SASSGGNQPQH
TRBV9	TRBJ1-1	ASSVATGTPPVTEAF
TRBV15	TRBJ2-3	ATSRTNRGTDTQY
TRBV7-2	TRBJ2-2	ASSPLGQSTGELF
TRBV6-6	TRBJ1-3	ASSHPKAGRGNTIY
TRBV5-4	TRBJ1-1	ASRPGGTMNTEAF
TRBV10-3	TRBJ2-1	AITETGGEQF
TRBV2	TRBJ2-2	ASLKQEFTGELF
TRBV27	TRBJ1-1	ASSLGQSGPDEAF
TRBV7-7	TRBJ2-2	ASSSSRVAINTGELF
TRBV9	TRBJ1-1	ASSVSRTNTEAF
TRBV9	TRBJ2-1	ASSVEAGYNEQF
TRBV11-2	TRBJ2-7	ASSLGQGGNEQY
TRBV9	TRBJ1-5	ASSVGTANQPQH
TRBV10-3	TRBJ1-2	AIRLGTGTVYGYT
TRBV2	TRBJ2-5	ASRPGVIVVLMKETQY
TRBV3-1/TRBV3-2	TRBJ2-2	ASTRQTNTGELF
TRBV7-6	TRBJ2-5	ASSRDWGFVETQY
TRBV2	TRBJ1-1	ASRWTATNTEAF
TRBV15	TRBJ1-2	ATSRDRPGSNYGYT
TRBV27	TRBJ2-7	ASSLTSQSSYEQY
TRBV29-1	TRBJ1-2	SVAVGASLRYGYT
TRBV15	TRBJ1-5	ATSRERQGAIQPQH
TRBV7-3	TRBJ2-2	ASSPNRDGELF
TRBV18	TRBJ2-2	ASSQNTGDTGELF
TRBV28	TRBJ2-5	ASLDRGGRKTQY
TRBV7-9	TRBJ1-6	ASRSRGEGGNSPLH
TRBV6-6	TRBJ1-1	ASSPLSRGNTEAF
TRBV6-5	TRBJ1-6	ATRGSDSPLH
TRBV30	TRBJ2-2	AWSHYRGRRELF
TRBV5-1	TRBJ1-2	ASQGTGGSYGYT
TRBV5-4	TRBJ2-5	ASSFRDQETQY
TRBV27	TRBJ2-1	ASSWLAGTSYNEQF
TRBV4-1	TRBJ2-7	ASSQDLGRQPYEQY
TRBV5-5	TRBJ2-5	ASSLEGRLAGVGETQY
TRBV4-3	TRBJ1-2	ASSLGQGGPIYGYT
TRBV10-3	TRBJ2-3	AISSDRGPDTQY
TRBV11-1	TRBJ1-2	ASSAGQFYGYT
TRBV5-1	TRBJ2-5	ASSSQGALQETQY
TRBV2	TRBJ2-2	ASSGDRGHGELF
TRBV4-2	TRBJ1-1	ASSQDAVNTEAF
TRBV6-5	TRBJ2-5	ASSYSPQGAGETQY
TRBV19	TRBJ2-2	ASSTTANTGELF
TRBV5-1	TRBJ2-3	ASSFRRVAESTDTQY
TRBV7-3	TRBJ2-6	ASSDRDRAKAGANVLT
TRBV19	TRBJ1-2	ASSRNEAANYGYT
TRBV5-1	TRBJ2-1	ASSFSGALYNEQF
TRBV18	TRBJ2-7	ASSPSSGGPYEQY
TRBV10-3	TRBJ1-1	AIMTESNTEAF
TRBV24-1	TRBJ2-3	ATSDPTGTSTDTQY
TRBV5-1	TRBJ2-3	ASSPRHPDTQY
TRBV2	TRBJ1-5	ASRTETGPQPQH